One and the same sample provided the 20 T cell receptor beta chains below, sequenced in a study of T cell responses to AZD1222 COVID-19 vaccine. Assay: immunoSEQ multiplex PCR; the TCRdb copy retains only in-frame clones and omits some. The sample lists around 200,000 clones; about 92% were seen once. The specimen comprised peripheral blood, sampled on day 0 of AZD1222 vaccination. The receptors shown here come from an adult in good health.

V usage is TRBV5-4 and J usage is TRBJ2-5; a possible D gene is TRBD1 (5 bases). Germline V gives CDR1 SGHNT, CDR2 YYREEE (reference sequence). CDR3 length: 16 amino acids. Trimming removed 0 bases from V and 0 bases from J, with 12 bases in between. The CDR3 loop is CASSLGQGRYQETQYF. CDR3 sequence (DNA): TGTGCCAGCAGCTTGGGGCAGGGCAGGTACCAAGAGACCCAGTACTTC.

The V gene is TRBV5-1, the J gene TRBJ1-1; D is undetermined. The germline V gene encodes CDR1 SGHRS and CDR2 YFSETQ. The CDR3 is 12 amino acids. The V end lost 4 bases, the J end lost 7 bases, and 11 bases lay between the germline ends. CDR3 nucleotide sequence: TGCGCCAGCAGCCCGACCGGAATTGAAGCTTTCTTT. Protein product: CASSPTGIEAFF. The variable domain in full, completed from reference TRBV5-1 and TRBJ1-1, reads KAGVTQTPRYLIKTRGQQVTLSCSPISGHRSVSWYQQTPGQGLQFLFEYFSETQRNKGNFPGRFSGRQFSNSRSEMNVSTLELGDSALYLCASSPTGIEAFFGQGTRLTVV.

The chain has TRBV6-1 and TRBJ2-3; a weak D match, TRBD1 (5 bases). CDR3 length equals 15 residues. Trimming pared 3 bases from V and 1 base from J, leaving 11 bases between. Germline V gene lookup returns CDR1 MNHNS and CDR2 SASEGT. CDR3 in DNA: TGTGCCAGCAGTGACAGGGTCCAGGGCACAGATACGCAGTATTTT. Translated, it gives CASSDRVQGTDTQYF.

The chain combines TRBV5-1 with TRBJ1-2, with D possibly being TRBD1 (5 bases). Germline CDR1 is SGHRS and CDR2 is YFSETQ. V lost 1 base to trimming and J lost 5 bases, with 15 bases between them. The CDR3 is 15 amino acids. CDR3 in DNA: TGCGCCAGCAGCTTGAACCAGGGAACGGGTTATGGCTACACCTTC. Translated, it gives CASSLNQGTGYGYTF.

The V and J genes are TRBV4-1 and TRBJ2-3; TRBD2 matches 7 bases. The CDR3 sequence is 16 residues long. Trimming at V came to 4 bases and at J to 2 bases, leaving 9 bases not matched to a gene. Germline CDR1 and CDR2: MGHRA and YSYEKL. The CDR3 region has the DNA TGCGCCAGCAGCCGAAGCCGGACTAGGTCCACAGATACGCAGTATTTT. This translates into CASSRSRTRSTDTQYF.

The chain has TRBV14 and TRBJ1-6; D is unresolved. Germline CDR1 is SGHDN and CDR2 is FVKESK. The CDR3 runs 18 residues. V lost 1 base, J lost 0 bases, and 13 bases lay in between. CDR3 DNA sequence: TGTGCCAGCAGCCAAGTCCCTCCGGGGAGCTCCTATAATTCACCCCTCCACTTT. Its translation: CASSQVPPGSSYNSPLHF.

The V gene is TRBV3-1 (or the pseudogene TRBV3-2), the J gene TRBJ1-4; D is undetermined. This CDR3 is 13 amino acids long. Trimming took off 3 bases at V and 6 bases at J, with 8 bases between the two ends. Looked up from germline, CDR1 is LGHDT and CDR2 is YNNKEL (reference sequence). The CDR3 coding sequence is TGTGCCAGCAGCCAGGGAGAGGATGAAAAACTGTTTTTT. This translates into CASSQGEDEKLFF.

The chain employs TRBV5-6 and TRBJ1-6, with 9 bases matching TRBD1. Germline CDR1 SGHDT, CDR2 YYEEEE. This CDR3 is 14 amino acids long. V lost 4 bases to trimming and J lost 5 bases; unmatched junction nucleotides: 1. CDR3 DNA: TGTGCCAGCAGCAGGACAGGGGATAATTCACCCCTCCACTTT. Encoded protein: CASSRTGDNSPLHF.

The chain links TRBV11-2 to TRBJ2-5; D is unclear. CDR3 length: 18 amino acids. Germline V gene sequence: CDR1 SGHAT, CDR2 FQNNGV. With 1 base removed from V and 2 bases from J, the gap between germline ends came to 20 bases. DNA for the CDR3: TGTGCCAGCAGCTTAGTGTCTCCCCTAGGTCCGGAACAAGAGACCCAGTACTTC. Its translation is CASSLVSPLGPEQETQYF. The full variable domain, in which reference TRBV11-2 and TRBJ2-5 provide the parts outside the CDR3, is EAGVAQSPRYKIIEKRQSVAFWCNPISGHATLYWYQQILGQGPKLLIQFQNNGVVDDSQLPKDRFSAERLKGVDSTLKIQPAKLEDSAVYLCASSLVSPLGPEQETQYFGPGTRLLVL.

V and J are TRBV5-1 and TRBJ1-2, with D possibly being TRBD1 (5 bases). Trimming left V 5 bases short and J 0 bases short, with 8 bases between. Germline V lookup: CDR1 SGHRS, CDR2 YFSETQ. The CDR3 length is 13 residues. The chain's CDR3 is CASSRDPNYGYTF. The CDR3 DNA reads as TGCGCCAGCAGTCGGGACCCTAACTATGGCTACACCTTC.

The rearrangement joins TRBV27 to TRBJ2-1; D is possibly TRBD1 (6 bases). CDR1 and CDR2 from the germline V gene are MNHEY and SMNVEV (reference sequence). This CDR3 is 15 amino acids long. V shed 4 bases and J shed 3 bases, with 13 bases lying between them. For the CDR3, the DNA is TGTGCCAGCAGTTACATACAGGGCAGCTACAATGAGCAGTTCTTC. Translating gives CASSYIQGSYNEQFF.

This clone appeared once. The gene calls are TRBV12-3 or TRBV12-4 and TRBJ2-7, with 9 nucleotides matching TRBD1. Trimming removed 6 bases from V and 7 bases from J; junction bases left unmatched: 7. The CDR3 length is 13 residues. CDR3 protein: CASRNRGLEEQYF. The DNA for the CDR3 is TGTGCCAGCAGGAACAGGGGGCTTGAGGAGCAGTACTTC.

V gene TRBV9 combines with J gene TRBJ1-1, with D maybe TRBD1 (5 bases). Trimming stripped 4 bases from V and 4 bases from J, with 11 bases between. The germline CDR1 and CDR2 sequences are SGDLS and YYNGEE. CDR3 size: 13 residues. CDR3 nucleotide sequence: TGTGCCAGCAGCCACCGGGACGGCACTGAAGCTTTCTTT. Translation: CASSHRDGTEAFF.

This sequence joins TRBV5-4 and TRBJ1-4; 8 nucleotides match TRBD1. The V gene end was trimmed by 0 bases and the J gene end by 3 bases; junction bases not matched to a gene: 4. The CDR3 contains 16 residues. Germline lookup yields CDR1 SGHNT and CDR2 YYREEE (reference sequence). CDR3 in amino acids: CASSLAGGRSNEKLFF. CDR3 nucleotides: TGTGCCAGCAGCTTGGCAGGGGGCAGGTCTAATGAAAAACTGTTTTTT.

The chain recombines TRBV10-2 with TRBJ1-2; D is unresolved. The ends were cut back, 4 bases at V and 6 bases at J, with 24 bases in the middle. This CDR3 has 17 amino acids. CDR1 is WSHSY and CDR2 is SAAADI in the germline V gene. CDR3 loop: CASSVGSPHPSNNGYTF. The CDR3 bases are TGCGCCAGCAGTGTTGGATCCCCGCACCCCAGCAACAATGGCTACACCTTC.

The gene calls are TRBV3-1 (or the pseudogene TRBV3-2) and TRBJ2-2; D could derive from TRBD1 or TRBD2 (5 bases each). Germline V gives CDR1 LGHDT, CDR2 YNNKEL (reference sequence). This CDR3 comprises 16 residues. V was shortened by 3 bases and J by 6 bases, with 17 bases between the two germline ends. The DNA for the CDR3 is TGTGCCAGCAGCCACGATCCCGAGGGGTGGTCCGGGGAGCTGTTTTTT. Residues: CASSHDPEGWSGELFF.

This clone was counted a single time. This chain uses TRBV28 with TRBJ2-6; D is uncertain. The length of the CDR3 is 15 residues. The V end lost 0 bases, the J end lost 1 base, and 4 bases lay between the germline ends. Germline CDR1 is MDHEN and CDR2 is SYDVKM. The CDR3 region has the DNA TGTGCCAGCAGTTTATGGGGGTCTGGGGCCAACGTCCTGACTTTC. Its translation is CASSLWGSGANVLTF.

This clone was observed once. This chain connects TRBV29-1 to TRBJ2-1, with 7 bases matching TRBD1. V dropped 6 bases and J dropped 4; count of bases not matched to a gene: 3. Germline CDR1 and CDR2: SQVTM and ANQGSEA. The CDR3 extends over 12 amino acids. For the CDR3, the DNA is TGCAGCGTCGGACAGGAGTACAATGAGCAGTTCTTC. It specifies CSVGQEYNEQFF.

This chain joins TRBV5-5 and TRBJ1-4; 8 bases are shared with TRBD1. The trim removed 3 bases at V and 3 bases at J, leaving 4 bases unmatched. The CDR3 spans 15 residues. CDR1 is SGHKS, CDR2 YYEKEE, per germline (reference sequence). The CDR3 DNA is TGTGCCAGCAGCTCCTACAGGGGGGCTAATGAAAAACTGTTTTTT. Its protein product is CASSSYRGANEKLFF.

There are a few counts of this clone. The V and J genes are TRBV18 and TRBJ2-7, with D perhaps matching TRBD2 (6 bases). The V gene's germline CDR1 is KGHSH and CDR2 LQKENI. Trimming shortened V by 3 bases and J by 1 base, and 16 bases separated the two germline ends. This CDR3 is built from 16 residues. As DNA, the CDR3 is TGTGCCAGCTCACCCAAACTGGAGGGACGGTCCTACGAGCAGTACTTC. Protein sequence: CASSPKLEGRSYEQYF.